The T cell receptor beta chain under discussion was sequenced for a study of T-cell memory formation after mild COVID-19. Study results and caveats: Pre-infection memory held some responding clones, suggesting pre-existing cross-reactive T cells responded.

MiXCR was run by TCRdb on the 5' RACE reads, yielding one entry per CDR3 protein. The data hold roughly 100,000 distinct CDR3 sequences, with more than 15% observed a single time. This CDR3 comprises 21 residues. Germline V lookup: CDR1 MNHEY, CDR2 SVGAGI. Deletions cut 6 bases from V and 10 bases from J, with 40 bases between. To note about this clonotype: What it binds is unknown.

The clonotype originates from an adult woman who had mild COVID-19 (a few samples of this study predate the infection). Cell type and time point are not known. The sequenced sample consisted of PBMCs or a T cell subset sorted from them (not recorded which). This rearrangement joins TRBV6-5 to TRBJ2-1; D could derive from TRBD1 or TRBD2 (6 bases each). CDR3 sequence: CASRARDTELLGGFGLLEQFF. The CDR3 coding sequence is TGTGCCAGCAGAGCCCGTGACACCGAACTCCTAGGGGGGTTCGGGCTATTGGAGCAGTTCTTC.